This T cell receptor (beta chain) was recorded in a study of cytomegalovirus exposure and HLA in healthy donors (dated by TCRdb to the late 2010s). A note on the overall study: According to a later analysis, one platform produced both the 100 to 150 validation repertoires and the 666 repertoires of the first cohort. The study aimed to test whether signatures of past pathogen exposure could be identified by cataloging public T cell receptors. High-throughput TCR immunosequencing, statistical association of individual TCRs with disease status, and machine learning were combined to predict cytomegalovirus infection status. Besides the first cohort of approximately 710 subjects, a separate validation cohort made up of over 95 different subjects was used.

Based on the germline V gene, the CDR1 and CDR2 sequences are MGHRA and YSYEKL. Germline trimming: 3 bases from V, 5 bases from J; junction bases outside gene matches: 8. There are 16 amino acids in the CDR3, from cysteine to phenylalanine inclusive. Only the CDR3 portion is preserved as DNA: 48 bases, with reading frame beginning at the first base. The full study reports these points: The classifier was reported to diagnose cytomegalovirus status with high specificity and sensitivity in both the original and validation cohorts. A total of 150 or so TCR beta chains were listed by the study as associated with cytomegalovirus. The authors suggested that the approach could potentially be extended to other disease states and immunological phenotypes. A few of the identified cytomegalovirus-associated TCR beta chains were confirmed in vitro to be specific for cytomegalovirus antigens. A later analysis had no HLA typing for the validation cohort, so co-occurrence there was scored across all 130 or so repertoires. In a later analysis, TCRs clustered in the first cohort were found to also tend to co-occur in the approximately 120 validation repertoires, with around 94% of cluster scores above 0. Most TCR sequences were observed very rarely across donors, whereas some public TCRs were present in many individuals.

Receptor amplification or capture employed the immunoSEQ multiplex PCR assay. The study's processing was this. A statistical classification framework was developed to diagnose cytomegalovirus status using the catalog of TCR beta chain sequences. As stored in TCRdb, this immuneACCESS dataset retains in-frame rearrangements with V and J assigned. A fraction of the clones does not appear; measured against another copy, unresolved V genes explain less than half of the discrepancy, and the remainder lacks a known reason. V, J and clone size derive from that table, while D and trimming were established from the DNA sequence. This sample gives 95,000 to 150,000 clones in total; about nine tenths of them show up just once. The ten largest clones capture roughly 2% of the sample. Donors formed part of the validation cohort, which comprised some 120 subjects and was distinct from the first cohort of 666 subjects.

As to this clone: No antigen is known for it. Base qualities are not recorded, but no much larger clone differs from it by a single base.

Sequencing was carried out using PBMCs. Here the chain combines TRBV4-1 and TRBJ2-2; TRBD1 fits 8 bases in the junction. The clonotype comes from a woman younger than 30 in good health and CMV-seronegative. In nucleotides, the sequence is TGCGCCAGCAGCCAGTCAGGGGGCTCGCGGACCGGGGAGCTGTTTTTT. Its translation reads: CASSQSGGSRTGELFF.